These 32 T cell receptor beta chains were sequenced from one sample in a study of shared clonotypes between healthy human individuals. Profiled with immunoSEQ multiplex PCR; TCRdb holds only in-frame clones, not every one. The sample has about 1.4 million clones, around 97% seen once. The sequencing sample was made of naive CD4+ T cells sorted from blood. Subset indicated: CD45RA+ positively selected. The source is a man younger than 40 in good health.

The gene calls are TRBV25-1 and TRBJ2-7; 9 positions match TRBD1. The germline V gene encodes CDR1 MGHDK and CDR2 SYGVNS. With 0 bases clipped from V and 5 bases from J, the junction kept 8 bases outside the gene matches. The CDR3 covers 16 residues. The CDR3 region has the DNA TGTGCCAGCAGTGAATATGGGACAGGGAAAAGGAACGAGCAGTACTTC. It codes for CASSEYGTGKRNEQYF.

The J gene is TRBJ2-5, the V gene TRBV6-1; D not certain. This CDR3 is 8 amino acids long. Germline loops: CDR1 MNHNS, CDR2 SASEGT. Trimming left V 10 bases short and J 5 bases short, with 2 bases between. The CDR3 DNA reads as TGTGCCACGGAGACCCAGTACTTC. This sequence encodes CATETQYF.

Concerning this clone itself: Distinct nucleotide sequences in the sample also encode this CDR3. The V call is TRBV9, the J call TRBJ2-1; possibly TRBD1 for D (6 bases). CDR1 and CDR2 from the germline V gene are SGDLS and YYNGEE. The CDR3 is 15 amino acids. The V and J ends lost 4 bases and 2 bases respectively, with 13 bases between them. The CDR3 protein is CASSPREGAYNEQFF. DNA of the CDR3: TGTGCCAGCAGCCCCCGAGAGGGGGCCTACAATGAGCAGTTCTTC.

The chain employs TRBV30 and TRBJ2-3; D tentatively reads TRBD1 or TRBD2 (5 bases each). In germline, CDR1 is GTSNPN, CDR2 SVGIG (reference sequence). Trimming stripped 0 bases from V and 9 bases from J, with 13 bases between. The CDR3 covers 13 residues. CDR3 DNA sequence: TGTGCCTGGAGTGTGAGGCAGGGAGAGACGCAGTATTTT. Residues: CAWSVRQGETQYF.

This clone has only a few counts. The chain uses TRBV11-2 and TRBJ1-1, with D possibly matching TRBD1 (5 bases). V was pared by 3 bases and J by 4 bases, with 18 bases between. There are 16 residues in the CDR3. Germline loops: CDR1 SGHAT, CDR2 FQNNGV. DNA of the CDR3: TGTGCCAGCAGCTTCAATGGGCAGGCGAGGGGCACTGAAGCTTTCTTT. Its translation is CASSFNGQARGTEAFF.

This rearrangement joins TRBV28 to TRBJ2-3, with D maybe TRBD1 (6 bases). V was shortened by 3 bases and J by 0 bases, with 7 bases between the two germline ends. The CDR3 has 14 amino acids. From germline, CDR1 is MDHEN and CDR2 SYDVKM. The CDR3 is CASSFDRSTDTQYF. In DNA form, the CDR3 reads TGTGCCAGCAGTTTTGACAGGAGCACAGATACGCAGTATTTT.

CDR3 in DNA: TGCGCCAGCAGCCAAGTGGACAGGGTGAGCACTGAAGCTTTCTTT. This translates into CASSQVDRVSTEAFF. The chain has TRBV4-1 and TRBJ1-1, with 8 bases that match TRBD1. Germline loops: CDR1 MGHRA, CDR2 YSYEKL. This CDR3 is built from 15 residues. The J segment lost 4 bases and the V segment lost 1 base, leaving 5 bases of the junction unmatched.

This rearrangement joins TRBV10-1 to TRBJ2-5; 9 nucleotides align to TRBD1. Per the germline V gene, CDR1 is WNHNN and CDR2 is SYGVQD (reference sequence). V dropped 5 bases and J dropped 5; count of bases not matched to a gene: 9. The CDR3 runs to 15 residues. CDR3 protein: CASSRTGDQVETQYF. The DNA for the CDR3 is TGCGCCAGCAGTAGGACAGGGGACCAGGTGGAGACCCAGTACTTC.

Notes on this clone: Other DNA sequences from this sample encode an identical CDR3 as well. The chain has TRBV6-5 and TRBJ1-2; D is unclear. CDR3 length: 12 amino acids. Germline V CDR1 and CDR2: MNHEY, SVGAGI. Deletions cut 2 bases from V and 7 bases from J, with 8 bases between. CDR3 nucleotides: TGTGCCAGCAGTTACGTGGGTAGTGGCTACACCTTC. Translating it yields CASSYVGSGYTF.

The V call is TRBV6-1, the J call TRBJ2-7, with D uncertain. Germline V gene data show CDR1 as MNHNS and CDR2 as SASEGT. V gave up 4 bases and J gave up 4 bases, with 8 bases separating them. This CDR3 region has 12 residues. CDR3 coding DNA: TGTGCCAGCAGTGGCTGGGTTTACGAGCAGTACTTC. Translating gives CASSGWVYEQYF.

For this clone: Because the CDR3 is missing its conserved closing phenylalanine or tryptophan, this is likely a read error. The DNA is omitted, as the CDR3 cannot be located on it reliably, and the CDR3 follows TCRdb's listing. The genes are TRBV11-2 and TRBJ2-7; the D segment call TRBD2 is taken from the table without a DNA check. The CDR3 extends over 12 residues, inclusive of both ends. Germline lookup yields CDR1 SGHAT and CDR2 FQNNGV. The CDR3: CASSFEFGRLAI.

The chain uses TRBV7-2 and TRBJ2-1; D remains ambiguous. Germline V gene lookup returns CDR1 SGHTA and CDR2 FQGNSA. The CDR3 is 14 residues long. Trimming removed 1 base at V and 1 base at J, with 5 bases between. The CDR3 spells CASSLVSSYNEQFF. CDR3 DNA sequence: TGTGCCAGCAGCTTAGTCTCGTCCTACAATGAGCAGTTCTTC.

The CDR3 coding sequence is TGTGCCAGCTCACCACGGGGACTGAACCAAGAGACCCAGTACTTC. It is translated as CASSPRGLNQETQYF. The rearrangement joins TRBV18 to TRBJ2-5; TRBD2 is a possible D gene (6 bases). V was pared by 1 base and J by 0 bases, with 9 bases between. Germline-derived CDR1 and CDR2 are KGHSH and LQKENI. The CDR3 sequence is 15 residues long.

The chain has TRBV9 and TRBJ2-1; unclear D gene. The CDR3 has 14 amino acids. CDR1 is SGDLS and CDR2 is YYNGEE in the germline V gene. V lost 2 bases and J lost 8, with 14 bases in between. The CDR3 spells CASSVGSLTYEQFF. The CDR3 DNA sequence: TGTGCCAGCAGCGTTGGCAGTTTAACCTATGAGCAGTTCTTC. The full variable domain, with the rest looked up from reference TRBV9 and TRBJ2-1, is DSGVTQTPKHLITATGQRVTLRCSPRSGDLSVYWYQQSLDQGLQFLIQYYNGEERAKGNILERFSAQQFPDLHSELNLSSLELGDSALYFCASSVGSLTYEQFFGPGTRLTVL.

The genes are TRBV7-9 and TRBJ1-3; 8 bases map to TRBD1. V shed 6 bases, J shed 4 bases, and the junction held 5 bases outside the gene matches. The germline gives CDR1 SEHNR, CDR2 FQNEAQ (reference sequence). The CDR3 sequence is 14 residues long. CDR3 amino acids: CASSAGTGGNTIYF. The CDR3 bases are TGTGCCAGCAGTGCCGGGACAGGAGGAAACACCATATATTTT.

This sequence joins TRBV18 and TRBJ2-1; 10 nucleotides agree with TRBD2. The germline CDR1 and CDR2 sequences are KGHSH and LQKENI. The CDR3 runs to 16 residues. Unmatched junction bases numbered 8, after V lost 4 bases and J lost 5 bases. CDR3 sequence (DNA): TGTGCCAGCTCACTGGTCCCGGGACTAGCGCACAATGAGCAGTTCTTC. Protein: CASSLVPGLAHNEQFF.

The chain links TRBV2 to TRBJ2-7; D remains ambiguous. V was trimmed by 1 base and J by 4 bases, leaving 17 bases between them. CDR3 size: 16 residues. Germline V gene sequence: CDR1 SNHLY, CDR2 FYNNEI. CDR3 DNA: TGTGCCAGCAGTGAAGAGTCCCCCCCTTGGGGATACGAGCAGTACTTC. Translating it yields CASSEESPPWGYEQYF.

The rearrangement joins TRBV19 to TRBJ1-2; D uncertain. CDR1 and CDR2 (germline): LNHDA, SQIVND (reference sequence). V lost 5 bases and J 8 bases, leaving 21 bases between the germline ends. This CDR3 is built from 15 residues. CDR3 in amino acids: CASSFGRSLLLGYTF. The CDR3 coding sequence is TGTGCCAGTAGTTTTGGCAGGTCGCTCCTCTTGGGCTACACCTTC. The full variable domain, rest sourced from reference TRBV19 and TRBJ1-2, is DGGITQSPKYLFRKEGQNVTLSCEQNLNHDAMYWYRQDPGQGLRLIYYSQIVNDFQKGDIAEGYSVSREKKESFPLTVTSAQKNPTAFYLCASSFGRSLLLGYTFGSGTRLTVV.

The gene calls are TRBV25-1 and TRBJ1-2; perhaps TRBD1 as D (5 bases). V lost 4 bases to trimming and J lost 2 bases, with 8 bases between them. The V gene's germline CDR1 is MGHDK and CDR2 SYGVNS. The CDR3 consists of 13 residues. CDR3 loop: CASSVGLNYGYTF. The CDR3 coding sequence is TGTGCCAGCAGTGTGGGACTCAACTATGGCTACACCTTC.

The CDR3 loop reads CASSKDRGEDTQYF. CDR3 coding DNA: TGTGCCAGCAGCAAGGACAGAGGCGAGGATACGCAGTATTTT. The chain combines TRBV2 with TRBJ2-3, with D maybe TRBD1 (6 bases). Germline V gene data show CDR1 as SNHLY and CDR2 as FYNNEI. V was clipped by 6 bases and J by 6 bases, with 16 bases between them. The CDR3 length is 14 residues.

The genes are TRBV11-2 and TRBJ2-7; D tentatively reads TRBD1 or TRBD2 (7 bases each). Germline CDR1 reads SGHAT; CDR2 reads FQNNGV. CDR3 length: 12 amino acids. V dropped 8 bases and J dropped 6 bases, with 14 bases sitting between them. The CDR3 nucleotides are TGTGCCAGCGGATCCAGGGGGGGCGAGCAGTACTTC. This codes for CASGSRGGEQYF.

The chain joins TRBV19 to TRBJ2-7; unclear D gene. The CDR3 covers 15 residues. Germline CDR1 reads LNHDA; CDR2 reads SQIVND (reference sequence). Trimming pared 7 bases from V and 0 bases from J, leaving 16 bases between. The CDR3 DNA reads as TGTGCCAGTAACACCGGTCTTAGTAGCTCCTACGAGCAGTACTTC. Protein sequence: CASNTGLSSSYEQYF.

The chain carries TRBV5-5 and TRBJ2-5, with D perhaps matching TRBD1 (5 bases). This CDR3 contains 14 residues. The V gene lost 2 bases and the J gene lost 2 bases, with 10 bases spanning the gap. The germline V gene encodes CDR1 SGHKS and CDR2 YYEKEE (reference sequence). The CDR3 region has the DNA TGTGCCAGCAGCTTAGGGCAGGGTCAAGAGACCCAGTACTTC. Its protein product is CASSLGQGQETQYF.

The chain combines TRBV9 with TRBJ2-2; 7 bases fit TRBD2. This CDR3 has 15 residues. Unmatched junction bases numbered 5, after V lost 1 base and J lost 5 bases. Germline V CDR1 and CDR2: SGDLS, YYNGEE. The CDR3 region has the DNA TGTGCCAGCAGCGTACGGCGGGAGAGTACCGGGGAGCTGTTTTTT. Its protein is CASSVRRESTGELFF.

V and J are TRBV4-3 and TRBJ2-7; no firm D call. Germline V gives CDR1 LGHNA, CDR2 YSLEER. V was trimmed by 1 base and J by 1 base, leaving 14 bases between them. The CDR3 is 16 amino acids. The CDR3 loop is CASSQGRASASYEQYF. Here the CDR3 DNA reads TGCGCCAGCAGCCAAGGAAGGGCCAGCGCTTCCTACGAGCAGTACTTC.

V gene TRBV25-1 combines with J gene TRBJ1-1; D is possibly TRBD1 (6 bases). V was shortened by 7 bases and J by 1 base, with 7 bases between the two germline ends. The germline V gene has CDR1 MGHDK and CDR2 SYGVNS. CDR3 length equals 12 residues. CDR3 amino acids: CASKQGNTEAFF. The CDR3 nucleotides read TGTGCCAGCAAACAGGGGAACACTGAAGCTTTCTTT.

This chain links TRBV11-2 with TRBJ1-5; D not certain. Trimming left V 0 bases short and J 11 bases short, with 11 bases between. CDR3 size: 13 residues. Looked up from germline, CDR1 is SGHAT and CDR2 is FQNNGV. The CDR3 DNA is TGTGCCAGCAGCTTAGATTTGGTATCGGCCCAGCATTTT. This sequence encodes CASSLDLVSAQHF.

This rearrangement joins TRBV10-1 to TRBJ2-5; D not resolved. The V and J ends lost 5 bases and 2 bases respectively, with 9 bases between them. CDR3 length: 13 amino acids. In germline, CDR1 is WNHNN, CDR2 SYGVQD (reference sequence). CDR3 protein: CASSPSVQETQYF. DNA for the CDR3: TGCGCCAGCAGTCCTTCAGTACAAGAGACCCAGTACTTC.

The chain recombines TRBV4-3 with TRBJ2-7, with D possibly TRBD2 on 5 matching bases. Germline V CDR1 and CDR2: LGHNA, YSLEER. This CDR3 spans 15 amino acids. V lost 0 bases to trimming and J lost 1 base, with 10 bases between them. The CDR3 reads CASSQEGSSSYEQYF. The CDR3 bases are TGCGCCAGCAGCCAAGAAGGGAGTAGTTCCTACGAGCAGTACTTC.

The rearrangement joins TRBV5-1 to TRBJ2-3; 8 bases line up with TRBD2. This CDR3 has 19 amino acids. Germline assignment: CDR1 SGHRS and CDR2 YFSETQ. Trimming cost V 6 bases and J 1 base; bases outside gene matches: 19. The CDR3: CASTLPVSGTSGGTDTQYF. DNA for the CDR3: TGCGCCAGCACCCTGCCGGTTAGCGGGACTTCAGGGGGCACAGATACGCAGTATTTT.

V is TRBV13 and J is TRBJ2-1; D not resolved. In germline, CDR1 is PRHDT, CDR2 FYEKMQ (reference sequence). The CDR3 sequence is 15 residues long. Trimming shortened V by 2 bases and J by 1 base, and 9 bases separated the two germline ends. Here the CDR3 DNA reads TGTGCCAGCAGCTTAAATGGGGTGTCCTACAATGAGCAGTTCTTC. Its protein is CASSLNGVSYNEQFF.

The CDR3 here is CASSRTSGKTPYEQYF. In DNA form, the CDR3 reads TGTGCCAGCAGCCGGACTAGCGGAAAGACCCCCTACGAGCAGTACTTC. The chain combines TRBV7-9 with TRBJ2-7; the match to TRBD2 covers 10 bases. This CDR3 has 16 amino acids. V gave up 5 bases and J gave up 2 bases; unmatched junction bases: 9. Germline V gene sequence: CDR1 SEHNR, CDR2 FQNEAQ (reference sequence). The full variable domain, with the rest looked up from reference TRBV7-9 and TRBJ2-7, is DTGVSQNPRHKITKRGQNVTFRCDPISEHNRLYWYRQTLGQGPEFLTYFQNEAQLEKSRLLSDRFSAERPKGSFSTLEIQRTEQGDSAMYLCASSRTSGKTPYEQYFGPGTRLTVT.